Listed below are T cell receptor beta chains from one sample, sequenced in a study of graft-versus-host responses after intestinal transplantation. Produced via immunoSEQ multiplex PCR; TCRdb's table is partial and in-frame only. Of 15,000 to 20,000 clones listed, around 33% are singletons. Sequencing used alloreactive CD4+ T cells from a mixed lymphocyte reaction culture, obtained before transplantation. The origin of the receptors is a human patient who was an organ donor for intestinal transplantation. The CDR3 runs from the conserved cysteine through the conserved F or W. A D gene is named only where the DNA matches it firmly. Clone size appears in some rows only: once, few, many, or a class for an expanded clone.

TRBJ2-7 | TRBV6-1 | TRBD2 | few | TGTGCCAGCAGTGTTGTAGCGGGAGGGTTCCACGAGCAGTACTTC | CASSVVAGGFHEQYF
TRBJ2-5 | TRBV20-1 | NA | few | TGCAGTGCTAGGAGAGAGACCCAGTACTTC | CSARRETQYF
TRBJ2-1 | TRBV7-6 | TRBD2 | few | TGTGCCAGCAGCTTAGTAGGGAGGGCAGGACTAGCGGATCTCCCTCAGTTCTTC | CASSLVGRAGLADLPQFF
TRBJ1-4 | TRBV9 | NA | once | TGTGCCAGCAGCGCCCAGGGGCGGGCTAATGAAAAACTGTTTTTT | CASSAQGRANEKLFF
TRBJ2-2 | TRBV4-2 | TRBD2 | few | TGTGCCAGCAGCCAAGATCACAGCGGGAGATTATCCGGGGAGCTGTTTTTT | CASSQDHSGRLSGELFF
TRBJ2-1 | TRBV27 | TRBD2 | NA | TGTGCCAGCAGTTTGGTCGGACTAGCGGGAAGTGGGTCCTACAATGAGCAGTTCTTC | CASSLVGLAGSGSYNEQFF
TRBJ1-1 | TRBV6-6 | NA | NA | TGTGCCAGCAGTCGGGGTGTGAACACTGAAGCTTTCTTT | CASSRGVNTEAFF
TRBJ2-7 | TRBV7-2 | TRBD2 | NA | TGTGCCAGCAAGCTCGGACTAGCGGACTACGAGCAGTACTTC | CASKLGLADYEQYF
TRBJ2-2 | TRBV10-3 | TRBD2 | few | TGTGCCATCACCCCCTTAGCGGGTTCGGGCACCGGGGAGCTGTTTTTT | CAITPLAGSGTGELFF
TRBJ1-4 | TRBV6-5 | NA | few | TGTGCCAGCAGTGGCCACCGCCGGGAAAAACTGTTTTTT | CASSGHRREKLFF
TRBJ1-1 | TRBV7-2 | NA | once | TGTGCCAGCAGCTTAAATTTGGGGACTGAAGCTTTCTTT | CASSLNLGTEAFF